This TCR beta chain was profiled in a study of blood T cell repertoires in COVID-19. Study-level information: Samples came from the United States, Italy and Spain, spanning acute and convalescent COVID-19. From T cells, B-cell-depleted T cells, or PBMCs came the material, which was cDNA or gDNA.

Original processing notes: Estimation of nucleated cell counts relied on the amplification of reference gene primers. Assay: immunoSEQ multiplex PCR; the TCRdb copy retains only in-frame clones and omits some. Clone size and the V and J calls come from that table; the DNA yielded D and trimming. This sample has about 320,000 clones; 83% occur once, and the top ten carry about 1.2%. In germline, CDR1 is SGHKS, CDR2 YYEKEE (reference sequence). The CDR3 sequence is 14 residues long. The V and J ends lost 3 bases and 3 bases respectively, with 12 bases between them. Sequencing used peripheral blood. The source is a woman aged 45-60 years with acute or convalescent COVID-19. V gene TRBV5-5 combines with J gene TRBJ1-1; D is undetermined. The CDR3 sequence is CASSWGGRDTEAFF. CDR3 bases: TGTGCCAGCAGCTGGGGAGGGAGGGACACTGAAGCTTTCTTT.